This TCR beta chain originates from a study of T-cell reconstitution after alpha-beta-depleted transplantation in children. A TCRbeta library incorporating unique molecular identifiers was prepared. TCRdb ran MiXCR on the PCR reads and lists one entry per CDR3 protein. Of about 610,000 distinct CDR3 sequences in the sample, under 12% are singletons; the top ten hold about 4%. This receptor was obtained from a human donor who donated a stem cell graft to a child with acute myeloid leukemia. The material was PBMCs from the stem cell graft donor, obtained from the stem cell graft.

The DNA for the CDR3 is TGTGCCAGCAGTTTAATTCCAAGAGCCGGAAACACCATATATTTT. Its translation: CASSLIPRAGNTIYF. V is TRBV12-3 or TRBV12-4 and J is TRBJ1-3; no clear D. CDR3 length equals 15 residues. The ends were cut back, 2 bases at V and 4 bases at J, with 12 bases in the middle.